Listed below are T cell receptor beta chains from one sample, sequenced in a study of metastatic and nonmetastatic thyroid tumors. TCRdb reanalyzed the PCR reads via MiXCR. Found here are approximately 15,000 clones, 24% of them singletons; the top ten hold approximately 8%. Sequencing input: tumor tissue. The receptors here all came from a female donor with papillary thyroid cancer or a benign thyroid nodule (not recorded which). Some clones in this sample may be carry-over from other donors' samples. CDR3s include the opening cysteine and the closing phenylalanine or tryptophan. Each record gives: D gene, clone size, V gene, J gene, CDR3 protein, CDR3 DNA. A D gene is named only where the DNA matches it firmly. The size entry is marked missing in some rows and otherwise reads once, few, many or a size class.

-	many	TRBV19	TRBJ2-1	CASAVAVSLYNEQFF	TGTGCCAGCGCGGTGGCAGTCTCCTTATACAATGAGCAGTTCTTC
-	medium-sized	TRBV7-3	TRBJ2-7	CASSLRGAGEQYF	TGTGCCAGCAGCTTAAGGGGTGCGGGCGAGCAGTACTTC
TRBD2	few	TRBV6-1	TRBJ2-1	CASSELAGGWDEQFF	TGTGCCAGCAGTGAACTAGCGGGAGGGTGGGATGAGCAGTTCTTC
TRBD2	few	TRBV28	TRBJ2-1	CASNRLAGLRGEQFF	TGTGCCAGCAATAGACTAGCTGGATTGAGAGGTGAGCAGTTCTTC
-	-	TRBV4-1	TRBJ1-1	CASSQVDWNTEAFF	TGCGCCAGCAGCCAAGTTGATTGGAACACTGAAGCTTTCTTT
-	few	TRBV6-1	TRBJ2-3	CASRKGTEGTQYF	TGTGCCAGCAGGAAGGGCACGGAAGGTACTCAGTATTTT
-	-	TRBV11-2	TRBJ1-5	CASSLGGSQPQHF	TGTGCCAGCAGCTTAGGGGGTAGCCAGCCCCAGCATTTT
-	-	TRBV5-1	TRBJ1-6	CASSLALRGEPLHF	TGCGCCAGCAGCTTGGCCCTCAGGGGTGAACCCCTCCACTTT
-	many	TRBV24-1	TRBJ2-7	CATGEDGGDEQYF	TGTGCCACCGGTGAAGACGGGGGAGACGAGCAGTACTTC
TRBD1	many	TRBV4-1	TRBJ2-3	CASSRERRTGGTDTQYF	TGCGCCAGCAGCCGCGAACGAAGGACAGGGGGCACAGATACGCAGTATTTT
-	-	TRBV5-1	TRBJ2-5	CASSFNGQSQETQYF	TGCGCCAGCAGCTTCAACGGCCAGAGCCAAGAGACCCAGTACTTC
-	-	TRBV5-5	TRBJ1-2	CASSATTAGGGYTF	TGTGCCAGCAGCGCAACTACGGCCGGTGGTGGCTACACCTTC
TRBD1	-	TRBV12-3/TRBV12-4	TRBJ2-7	CASSLQGVDQYF	TGTGCCAGCAGCCTACAGGGGGTTGATCAGTACTTC
-	many	TRBV5-1	TRBJ2-5	CASSSNGTPQETQYF	TGCGCCAGCAGCTCCAACGGGACGCCCCAAGAGACCCAGTACTTC
TRBD1	-	TRBV6-5	TRBJ2-5	CASSYPTGSLETQYF	TGTGCCAGCAGTTACCCGACAGGGAGCTTAGAGACCCAGTACTTC
-	many	TRBV7-2	TRBJ2-3	CASSLMIQARDTQYF	TGTGCCAGCAGCTTAATGATACAGGCCCGAGATACGCAGTATTTT
TRBD1	many	TRBV3-1	TRBJ1-2	CASSPRQGSYGYTF	TGTGCCAGCAGCCCTCGACAGGGGTCCTATGGCTACACCTTC
TRBD1	many	TRBV2	TRBJ1-5	CASSGGGGNQPQHF	TGTGCCAGCAGTGGAGGGGGCGGCAATCAGCCCCAGCATTTT
-	-	TRBV6-1	TRBJ2-7	CASSEAPSVSYEQYF	TGTGCCAGCAGTGAAGCGCCCAGTGTCTCCTACGAGCAGTACTTC
-	-	TRBV3-1	TRBJ1-2	CASRQERTGKYGYTF	TGTGCCAGCAGACAAGAGAGAACAGGGAAATATGGCTACACCTTC
-	medium-sized	TRBV20-1	TRBJ2-1	CSARIMGNEQFF	TGCAGTGCTAGAATAATGGGAAATGAGCAGTTCTTC
-	-	TRBV11-2	TRBJ2-2	CASREGRWEANTGELFF	TGTGCCAGCAGGGAGGGGAGGTGGGAGGCGAACACCGGGGAGCTGTTTTTT